This T cell receptor (beta chain) was sequenced during a study of T cells in Graves' hyperthyroidism and ophthalmopathy. General study results and limits: Among thyroid clonotypes expanded above 0.001, most also appeared in blood.

The source material, RNA transcripts, was used to amplify TCR beta CDR3 regions. The primer set for the first-round RT-PCR of the TCR CDR3 was HTBI. TCRdb recomputed calls from the multiplex PCR reads with MiXCR, one row per CDR3 protein. The data hold 550,000 to 700,000 distinct CDR3 sequences, with about 43% observed a single time. The CDR3 is 13 amino acids. The germline V gene has CDR1 SGHTA and CDR2 FQGTGA. Trimming removed 2 bases at V and 9 bases at J, with 13 bases between. Points on this clonotype: What it recognizes is unknown.

The sample was peripheral blood or thyroid tissue (not recorded which). The clonotype originates from an adult woman with Graves' disease, either hyperthyroidism or ophthalmopathy (not recorded which). The rearrangement links TRBV7-3 to TRBJ2-5; tentatively, D is TRBD1 or TRBD2 (5 bases each). CDR3 sequence (DNA): TGTGCCAGCAGCTTAGGGGTGGGGGAGCCCCAGTACTTC. Translated: CASSLGVGEPQYF.